The present T cell receptor (beta chain) was sequenced within a study of blood T cell repertoires in COVID-19. Study at large: The samples span acute and convalescent COVID-19 from the United States, Italy and Spain. Sample material is recorded as cDNA or gDNA derived from T cells, B-cell-depleted T cells, or PBMCs.

The CDR3 extends over 19 amino acids. Germline CDR1 reads SGDLS; CDR2 reads YYNGEE. Unmatched junction bases numbered 19, after V lost 4 bases and J lost 3 bases. Clones were read by immunoSEQ multiplex PCR, and TCRdb kept only the in-frame ones, dropping some. The repertoire holds about 240,000 clones, with about nine tenths as singletons. The specimen sequenced was peripheral blood. The rearrangement uses TRBV9 and TRBJ2-1, with 7 bases lining up with TRBD1. The TCR sequence derives from a man aged 60 to 75 who had recovered from COVID-19. The CDR3 DNA reads TGTGCCAGCAGCCCCGCCCTTAGGGCCGACAGGGCCTACTACAATGAGCAGTTCTTC. As protein: CASSPALRADRAYYNEQFF.